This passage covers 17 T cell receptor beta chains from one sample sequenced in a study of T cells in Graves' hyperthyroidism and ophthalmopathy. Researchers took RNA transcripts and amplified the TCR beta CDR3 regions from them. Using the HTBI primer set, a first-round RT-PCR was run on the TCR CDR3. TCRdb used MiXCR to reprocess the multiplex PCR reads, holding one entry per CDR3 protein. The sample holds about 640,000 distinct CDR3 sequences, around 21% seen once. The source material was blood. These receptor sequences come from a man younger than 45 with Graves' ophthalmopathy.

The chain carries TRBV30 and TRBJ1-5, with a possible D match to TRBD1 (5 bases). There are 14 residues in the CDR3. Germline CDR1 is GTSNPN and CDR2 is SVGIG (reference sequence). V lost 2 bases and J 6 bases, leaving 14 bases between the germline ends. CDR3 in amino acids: CAWSTRGVAQPQHF. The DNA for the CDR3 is TGTGCCTGGAGTACGAGGGGAGTGGCTCAGCCCCAGCATTTT.

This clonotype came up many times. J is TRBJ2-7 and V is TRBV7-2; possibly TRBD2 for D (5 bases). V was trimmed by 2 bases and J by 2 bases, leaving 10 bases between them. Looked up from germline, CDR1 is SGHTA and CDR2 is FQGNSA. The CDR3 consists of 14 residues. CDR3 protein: CASSLFEGPYEQYF. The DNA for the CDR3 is TGTGCCAGCAGCTTATTTGAGGGTCCCTACGAGCAGTACTTC.

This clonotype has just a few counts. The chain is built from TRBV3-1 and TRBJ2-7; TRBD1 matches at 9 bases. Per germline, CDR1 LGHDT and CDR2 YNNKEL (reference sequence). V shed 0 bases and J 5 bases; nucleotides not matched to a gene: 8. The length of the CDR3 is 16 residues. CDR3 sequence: CASSQDSRTGANEQYF. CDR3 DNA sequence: TGTGCCAGCAGCCAAGACAGTCGGACAGGGGCAAACGAGCAGTACTTC.

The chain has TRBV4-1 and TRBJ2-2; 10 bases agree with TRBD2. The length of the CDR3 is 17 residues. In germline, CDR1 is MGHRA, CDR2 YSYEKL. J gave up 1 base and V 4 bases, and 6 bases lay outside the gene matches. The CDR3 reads CASSPLAGAMNTGELFF. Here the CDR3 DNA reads TGCGCCAGCAGCCCGCTAGCGGGAGCCATGAACACCGGGGAGCTGTTTTTT.

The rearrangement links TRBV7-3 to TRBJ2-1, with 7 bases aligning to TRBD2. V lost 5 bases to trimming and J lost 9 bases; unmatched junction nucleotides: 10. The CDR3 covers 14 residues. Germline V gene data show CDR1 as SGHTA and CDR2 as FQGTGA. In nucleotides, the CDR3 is TGTGCCAGCAGCCGTAGCGGGTCTAGAGTTGAGCAGTTCTTC. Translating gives CASSRSGSRVEQFF.

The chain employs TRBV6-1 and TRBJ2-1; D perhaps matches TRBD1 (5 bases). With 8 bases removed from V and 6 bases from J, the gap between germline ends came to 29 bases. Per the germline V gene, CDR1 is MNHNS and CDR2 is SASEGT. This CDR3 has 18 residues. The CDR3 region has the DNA TGTGCCAGCCTCCCCTTACCAATACAGGAACAATTCGGCAATGAGCAGTTCTTC. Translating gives CASLPLPIQEQFGNEQFF.

The CDR3 reads CAWSPVVTSDTQYF. The DNA of the CDR3 is TGTGCCTGGAGTCCCGTCGTAACTTCAGATACGCAGTATTTT. This chain joins TRBV30 and TRBJ2-3; D gene unclear. Trimming shortened V by 2 bases and J by 4 bases, and 13 bases separated the two germline ends. Germline V gene lookup returns CDR1 GTSNPN and CDR2 SVGIG (reference sequence). This CDR3 spans 14 amino acids.

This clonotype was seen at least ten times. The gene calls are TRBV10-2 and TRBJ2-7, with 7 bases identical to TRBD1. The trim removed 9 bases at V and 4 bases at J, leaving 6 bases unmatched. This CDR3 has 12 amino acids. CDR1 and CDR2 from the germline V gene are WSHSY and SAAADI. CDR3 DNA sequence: TGCGCCAGAAAACAGGGGTGGTACGAGCAGTACTTC. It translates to CARKQGWYEQYF.

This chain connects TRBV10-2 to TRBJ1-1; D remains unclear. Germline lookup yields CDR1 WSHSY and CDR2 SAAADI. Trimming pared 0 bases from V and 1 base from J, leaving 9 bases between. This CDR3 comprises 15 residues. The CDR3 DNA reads TGCGCCAGCAGTGAGTCTGGGGTGGGGAACACTGAAGCTTTCTTT. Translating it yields CASSESGVGNTEAFF.

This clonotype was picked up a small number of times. The CDR3 region is CASSYGPIDTLRETQYF. The CDR3 bases are TGTGCCAGCAGTTACGGACCGATAGACACGCTGAGGGAGACCCAGTACTTC. The chain has TRBV6-2 or TRBV6-3 and TRBJ2-5; no firm D call. The V and J ends lost 2 bases and 5 bases respectively, with 21 bases between them. This CDR3 comprises 17 residues. CDR1 is MNHEY and CDR2 is SVGEGT in the germline V gene.

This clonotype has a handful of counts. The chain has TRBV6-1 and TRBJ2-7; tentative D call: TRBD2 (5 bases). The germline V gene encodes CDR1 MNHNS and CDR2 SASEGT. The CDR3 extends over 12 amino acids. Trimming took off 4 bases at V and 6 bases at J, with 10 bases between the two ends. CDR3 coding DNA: TGTGCCAGCAGTGTCCGGGAACCCGAGCAGTACTTC. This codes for CASSVREPEQYF.

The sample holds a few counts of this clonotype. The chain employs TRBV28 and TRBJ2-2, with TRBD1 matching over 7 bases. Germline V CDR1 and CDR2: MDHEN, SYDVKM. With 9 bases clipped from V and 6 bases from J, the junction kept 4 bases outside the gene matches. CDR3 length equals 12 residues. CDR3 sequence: CASGQAPGELFF. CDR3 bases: TGTGCCAGTGGACAGGCCCCCGGGGAGCTGTTTTTT.

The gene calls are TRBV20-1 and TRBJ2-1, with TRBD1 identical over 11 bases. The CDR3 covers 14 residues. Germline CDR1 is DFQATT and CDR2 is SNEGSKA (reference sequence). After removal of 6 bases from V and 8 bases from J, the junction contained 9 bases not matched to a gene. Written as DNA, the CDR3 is TGCAGTGCACATGGACAGGGGGCTTTGTATGAGCAGTTCTTC. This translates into CSAHGQGALYEQFF.

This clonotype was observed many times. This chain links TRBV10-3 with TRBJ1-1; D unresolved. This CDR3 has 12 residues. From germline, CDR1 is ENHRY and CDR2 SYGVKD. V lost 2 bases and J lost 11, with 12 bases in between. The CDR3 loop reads CAISEALGRAFF. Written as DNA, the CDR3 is TGTGCCATCAGTGAGGCACTAGGGCGGGCTTTCTTT.

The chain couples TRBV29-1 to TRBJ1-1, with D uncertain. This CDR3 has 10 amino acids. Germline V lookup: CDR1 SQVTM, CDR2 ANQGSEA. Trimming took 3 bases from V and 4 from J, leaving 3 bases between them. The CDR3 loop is CSVETTEAFF. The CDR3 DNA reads TGCAGCGTTGAGACCACTGAAGCTTTCTTT.

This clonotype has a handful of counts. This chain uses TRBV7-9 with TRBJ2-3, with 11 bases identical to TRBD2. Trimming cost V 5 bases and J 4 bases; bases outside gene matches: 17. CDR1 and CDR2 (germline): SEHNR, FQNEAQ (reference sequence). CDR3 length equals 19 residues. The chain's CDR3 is CASSLARTSGPRRPDTQYF. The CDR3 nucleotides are TGTGCCAGCAGCCTCGCCCGGACTAGCGGGCCCCGGAGACCAGATACGCAGTATTTT.

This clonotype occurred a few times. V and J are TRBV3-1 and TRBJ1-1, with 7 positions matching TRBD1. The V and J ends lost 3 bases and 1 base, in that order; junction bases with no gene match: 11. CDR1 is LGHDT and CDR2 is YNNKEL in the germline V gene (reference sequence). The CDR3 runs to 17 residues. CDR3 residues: CASSQARRGTANTEAFF. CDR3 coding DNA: TGTGCCAGCAGCCAGGCAAGGAGAGGGACAGCGAACACTGAAGCTTTCTTT.